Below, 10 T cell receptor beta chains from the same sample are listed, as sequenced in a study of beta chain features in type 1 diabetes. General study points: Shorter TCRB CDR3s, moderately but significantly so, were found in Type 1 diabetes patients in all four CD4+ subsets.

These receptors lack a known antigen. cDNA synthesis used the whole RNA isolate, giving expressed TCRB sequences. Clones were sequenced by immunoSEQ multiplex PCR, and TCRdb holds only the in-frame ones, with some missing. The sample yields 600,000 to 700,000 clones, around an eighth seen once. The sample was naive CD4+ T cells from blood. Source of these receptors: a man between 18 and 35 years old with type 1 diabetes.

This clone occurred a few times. The CDR3 DNA follows: TGTGCCAGCAGCTCTACCGGGACAGGGGGCTCACCCCTCCACTTT. Translating gives CASSSTGTGGSPLHF. The chain recombines TRBV7-6 with TRBJ1-6; TRBD1 matches at 12 bases. Germline CDR1 is SGHVS and CDR2 is FNYEAQ. The CDR3 has 15 amino acids. The V gene end was trimmed by 4 bases and the J gene end by 10 bases; junction bases not matched to a gene: 5.

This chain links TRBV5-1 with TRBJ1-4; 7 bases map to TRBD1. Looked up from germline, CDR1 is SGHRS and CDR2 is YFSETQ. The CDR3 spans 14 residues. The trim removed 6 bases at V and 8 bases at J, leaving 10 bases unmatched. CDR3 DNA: TGCGCCAGCAACTTAGGGACAGAGGGCGAAAAACTGTTTTTT. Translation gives CASNLGTEGEKLFF.

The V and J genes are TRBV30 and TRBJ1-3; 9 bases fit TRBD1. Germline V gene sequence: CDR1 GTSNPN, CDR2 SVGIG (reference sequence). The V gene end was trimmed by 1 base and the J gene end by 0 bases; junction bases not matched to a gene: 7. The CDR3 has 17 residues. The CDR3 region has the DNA TGTGCCTGGAGTGAAGGGACAGGGCTTTACTCTGGAAACACCATATATTTT. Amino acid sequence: CAWSEGTGLYSGNTIYF.

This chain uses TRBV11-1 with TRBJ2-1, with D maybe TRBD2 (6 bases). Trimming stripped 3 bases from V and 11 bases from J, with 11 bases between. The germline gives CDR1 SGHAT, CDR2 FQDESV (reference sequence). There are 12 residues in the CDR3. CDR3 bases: TGTGCCAGCAGCTTGGAGGAGGGTCAGCAGTTCTTC. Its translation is CASSLEEGQQFF.

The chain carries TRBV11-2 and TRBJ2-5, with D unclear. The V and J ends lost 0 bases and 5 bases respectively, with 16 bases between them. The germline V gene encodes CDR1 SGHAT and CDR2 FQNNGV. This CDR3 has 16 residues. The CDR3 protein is CASSLDSPSLGETQYF. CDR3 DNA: TGTGCCAGCAGCTTAGATTCCCCCTCACTGGGGGAGACCCAGTACTTC.

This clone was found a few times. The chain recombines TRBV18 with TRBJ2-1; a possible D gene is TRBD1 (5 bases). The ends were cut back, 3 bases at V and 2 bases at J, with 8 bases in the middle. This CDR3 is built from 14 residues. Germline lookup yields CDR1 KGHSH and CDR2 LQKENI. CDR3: CASSPIQAYNEQFF. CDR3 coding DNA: TGTGCCAGCTCACCCATACAGGCCTACAATGAGCAGTTCTTC.

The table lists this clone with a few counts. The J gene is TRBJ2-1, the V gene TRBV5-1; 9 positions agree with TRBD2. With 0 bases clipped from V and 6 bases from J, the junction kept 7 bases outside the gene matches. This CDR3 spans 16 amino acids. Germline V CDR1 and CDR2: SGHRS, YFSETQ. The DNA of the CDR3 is TGCGCCAGCAGCTTGGTTAGAAGCGGGGGGCCCAATGAGCAGTTCTTC. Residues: CASSLVRSGGPNEQFF. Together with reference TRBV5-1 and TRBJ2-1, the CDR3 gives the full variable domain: KAGVTQTPRYLIKTRGQQVTLSCSPISGHRSVSWYQQTPGQGLQFLFEYFSETQRNKGNFPGRFSGRQFSNSRSEMNVSTLELGDSALYLCASSLVRSGGPNEQFFGPGTRLTVL.

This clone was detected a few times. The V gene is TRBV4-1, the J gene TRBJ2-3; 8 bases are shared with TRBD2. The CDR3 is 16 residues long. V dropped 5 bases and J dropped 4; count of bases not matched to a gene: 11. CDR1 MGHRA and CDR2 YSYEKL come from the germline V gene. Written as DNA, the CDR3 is TGCGCCAGCAGCGGTCGGACGGGGGGGCTTCCAGATACGCAGTATTTT. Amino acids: CASSGRTGGLPDTQYF.

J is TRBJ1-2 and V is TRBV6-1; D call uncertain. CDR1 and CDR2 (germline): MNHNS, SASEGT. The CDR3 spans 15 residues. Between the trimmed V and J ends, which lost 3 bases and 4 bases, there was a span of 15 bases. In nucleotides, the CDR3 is TGTGCCAGCAGTGAGAGGATGACGGCTCCCTATGGCTACACCTTC. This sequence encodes CASSERMTAPYGYTF.

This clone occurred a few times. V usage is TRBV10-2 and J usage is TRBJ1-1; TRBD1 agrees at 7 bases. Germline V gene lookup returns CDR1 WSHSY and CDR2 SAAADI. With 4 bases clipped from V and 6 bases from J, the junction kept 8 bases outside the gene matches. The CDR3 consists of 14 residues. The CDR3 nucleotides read TGCGCCAGCAGTGGGGGACAGATCCCCGCTGAAGCTTTCTTT. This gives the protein CASSGGQIPAEAFF.